Below are 11 T cell receptor beta chains sequenced from a single sample in a study of beta chain features in type 1 diabetes. Sequenced material consisted of expressed TCRB transcripts (all of the isolated RNA was reverse transcribed). This table comes from immunoSEQ multiplex PCR, and its TCRdb copy is limited to in-frame clones, with some not included. The table shows roughly 340,000 clones, with approximately 13% occurring only once. Points from the study as a whole: Researchers report that Type 1 diabetes patients had moderately but significantly shorter TCRB CDR3s across all four CD4+ subsets.

These receptors lack a known antigen. The sample was naive CD4+ T cells from blood. These receptors were taken from a woman between 18 and 29 years old with type 1 diabetes.

This clone was found a few times. The J gene is TRBJ2-7, the V gene TRBV27; D possibly corresponds to TRBD1 (6 bases). The CDR3 covers 15 residues. Trimming removed 1 base from V and 4 bases from J, with 14 bases in between. Germline V CDR1 and CDR2: MNHEY, SMNVEV (reference sequence). CDR3 protein: CASSLYWGQAYEQYF. CDR3 in DNA: TGTGCCAGCAGTTTATACTGGGGACAAGCTTACGAGCAGTACTTC.

This clone was seen only a few times. The chain combines TRBV6-6 with TRBJ2-3, with 7 nucleotides matching TRBD2. The CDR3 is 16 residues long. Losses at the gene ends were 7 bases for V and 2 bases for J; bases not matched to a gene: 12. Per germline, CDR1 MNHNY and CDR2 SVGAGI (reference sequence). The chain's CDR3 is CASMVTQRGLTDTQYF. DNA of the CDR3: TGTGCCAGCATGGTGACTCAGCGGGGCCTCACAGATACGCAGTATTTT.

This clone has just a few counts. Other DNA sequences of this sample code for an identical CDR3. The chain employs TRBV29-1 and TRBJ1-1; D is unresolved. Per the germline V gene, CDR1 is SQVTM and CDR2 is ANQGSEA. Trimming stripped 4 bases from V and 0 bases from J, with 9 bases between. The CDR3 is 13 residues long. The CDR3 loop is CSVAGRLNTEAFF. The CDR3, as DNA: TGCAGCGTTGCGGGGAGGTTGAACACTGAAGCTTTCTTT.

The chain recombines TRBV30 with TRBJ1-2; D perhaps matches TRBD1 (6 bases). The V gene lost 3 bases and the J gene lost 1 base, with 6 bases spanning the gap. In germline, CDR1 is GTSNPN, CDR2 SVGIG (reference sequence). The CDR3 totals 12 residues. The CDR3 protein is CAWRDSNYGYTF. CDR3 DNA sequence: TGTGCCTGGAGGGACAGTAACTATGGCTACACCTTC.

V and J are TRBV7-9 and TRBJ1-1, with 8 bases lining up with TRBD1. Unmatched junction bases numbered 6, after V lost 1 base and J lost 11 bases. Germline V gives CDR1 SEHNR, CDR2 FQNEAQ (reference sequence). CDR3 length equals 13 residues. The CDR3 loop is CASSLGRGQYAFF. As DNA, the CDR3 is TGTGCCAGCAGCTTAGGCAGGGGGCAATATGCTTTCTTT.

This clone has just a few counts. The rearrangement joins TRBV30 to TRBJ2-1, with D possibly TRBD2 on 5 matching bases. Germline loops: CDR1 GTSNPN, CDR2 SVGIG (reference sequence). Trimming took 3 bases from V and 0 from J, leaving 12 bases between them. The CDR3 has 15 amino acids. The CDR3 nucleotides read TGTGCCTGGAGCGACGGGGTGAGCTCCTACAATGAGCAGTTCTTC. It codes for CAWSDGVSSYNEQFF.

This clone was seen a few times. V and J are TRBV4-1 and TRBJ2-1; possibly TRBD2 for D (6 bases). The germline V gene encodes CDR1 MGHRA and CDR2 YSYEKL. The length of the CDR3 is 17 residues. Trimming shortened V by 0 bases and J by 3 bases, and 15 bases separated the two germline ends. CDR3 loop: CASSQDRGTSYYNEQFF. The DNA for the CDR3 is TGCGCCAGCAGCCAAGACCGCGGGACCTCCTACTACAATGAGCAGTTCTTC.

The J gene is TRBJ2-1, the V gene TRBV6-6; D uncertain. This CDR3 has 15 amino acids. The germline V gene encodes CDR1 MNHNY and CDR2 SVGAGI (reference sequence). The V and J ends lost 0 bases and 15 bases respectively, with 21 bases between them. The CDR3 loop reads CASSYSSRSERWPFF. As DNA, the CDR3 is TGTGCCAGCAGTTACTCTTCCAGGTCGGAAAGGTGGCCGTTCTTC.

This clone appeared once. The chain joins TRBV7-6 to TRBJ2-5; 7 bases map to TRBD1. J was trimmed by 5 bases and V by 5 bases; bases with no gene match: 5. The CDR3 loop spans 13 amino acids. Germline CDR1 SGHVS, CDR2 FNYEAQ. DNA of the CDR3: TGTGCCAGCAGCCGAGGGGGCGGGGAGACCCAGTACTTC. Protein sequence: CASSRGGGETQYF.

This chain connects TRBV27 to TRBJ1-1; 8 bases line up with TRBD1. This CDR3 comprises 15 residues. CDR1 and CDR2 from the germline V gene are MNHEY and SMNVEV (reference sequence). J was trimmed by 0 bases and V by 5 bases; bases with no gene match: 5. The chain's CDR3 is CASSPYRGMNTEAFF. As DNA, the CDR3 is TGTGCCAGCAGTCCATACAGGGGGATGAACACTGAAGCTTTCTTT.

This clone was seen more than once but under ten times. This chain joins TRBV29-1 and TRBJ1-1, with 8 bases that match TRBD1. In germline, CDR1 is SQVTM, CDR2 ANQGSEA. The CDR3 length is 12 residues. V dropped 7 bases and J dropped 3; count of bases not matched to a gene: 4. The CDR3: CSANRGDTEAFF. The DNA for the CDR3 is TGCAGCGCTAACAGGGGGGACACTGAAGCTTTCTTT.